Presented here are 16 T cell receptor beta chains from one specimen sequenced in a study of kidney transplant recipient with SARS-CoV-2 infection. Each CDR3 protein is one row after TCRdb ran MiXCR on the reads. Here the sample spans 200,000 to 250,000 distinct CDR3 sequences, 25% to 30% being singletons. The sample consisted of a blood sample, taken at baseline and on day 111 from a kidney transplant recipient. These receptors were taken from a male patient in his thirties who had COVID-19 and was a kidney transplant recipient. The graft donor may account for some of the T cells.

This clonotype showed up many times. The chain has TRBV2 and TRBJ1-2; no clear D gene. The V end lost 5 bases, the J end lost 2 bases, and 9 bases lay between the germline ends. CDR3 length: 13 residues. Germline CDR1 is SNHLY and CDR2 is FYNNEI. Here the CDR3 DNA reads TGTGCCAGCAGTACCGGGCTCAACTATGGCTACACCTTC. As protein: CASSTGLNYGYTF.

Worth noting for this clonotype: A much larger clone differs by one base, so this may be a read error. This rearrangement joins TRBV3-1 to TRBJ1-1; D is unresolved. Trimming removed 5 bases at V and 6 bases at J, with 25 bases between. CDR1 LGHDT and CDR2 YNNKEL come from the germline V gene (reference sequence). The CDR3 runs to 17 residues. The CDR3 nucleotides are TGTGCCAGCAGCACAAAAGATCCCATTTCAATTCGCGCTGAAGCTTTCTTT. Translation gives CASSTKDPISIRAEAFF.

The table lists this clonotype with many counts. The chain employs TRBV25-1 and TRBJ2-5, with D possibly being TRBD1 (6 bases). The germline CDR1 and CDR2 sequences are MGHDK and SYGVNS. The CDR3 sequence is 14 residues long. Trimming pared 2 bases from V and 5 bases from J, leaving 12 bases between. CDR3 region: CASSEAQGSETQYF. The CDR3 DNA reads as TGTGCCAGCAGTGAAGCCCAGGGGAGCGAGACCCAGTACTTC.

Notes on this clonotype: This may come from a read error, since a much larger clone is one base off. V and J are TRBV6-6 and TRBJ1-5; 11 nucleotides agree with TRBD1. This CDR3 contains 16 residues. V gave up 5 bases and J gave up 2 bases; unmatched junction bases: 5. Germline CDR1 reads MNHNY; CDR2 reads SVGAGI (reference sequence). The CDR3 region has the DNA TGTGCCAGCAGTGGCCGGGACAGGGGGGGCAATCAGCCCCAGCATTTT. This sequence encodes CASSGRDRGGNQPQHF.

Notes on this clonotype: A read error may produce the germline difference seen at one junction end. The rearrangement uses TRBV5-1 and TRBJ1-2; perhaps TRBD1 as D (5 bases). Germline CDR1 SGHRS, CDR2 YFSETQ. This CDR3 comprises 13 residues. CDR3 DNA sequence: TGCGCCAGCAACTTGACAGTAAACTATGGCTACACCTTC. Translated: CASNLTVNYGYTF.

The table lists this clonotype with many counts. The chain joins TRBV20-1 to TRBJ2-7, with TRBD1 matching over 7 bases. The CDR3 is 13 amino acids. Looked up from germline, CDR1 is DFQATT and CDR2 is SNEGSKA (reference sequence). Trimming removed 3 bases from V and 3 bases from J; junction bases left unmatched: 5. The CDR3 sequence is CSASRDSGYEQYF. The CDR3 bases are TGCAGTGCTAGCCGGGACAGCGGCTACGAGCAGTACTTC.

This clonotype was observed many times. The rearrangement links TRBV3-1 to TRBJ1-1; D unresolved. CDR3 length: 17 amino acids. Germline CDR1 LGHDT, CDR2 YNNKEL (reference sequence). Trimming took 5 bases from V and 4 from J, leaving 23 bases between them. CDR3 region: CASSSMIPISIRTEAFF. CDR3 bases: TGTGCCAGCAGCAGCATGATTCCCATTTCAATTCGCACTGAAGCTTTCTTT. The full variable domain, in which reference TRBV3-1 and TRBJ1-1 provide the parts outside the CDR3, is DTAVSQTPKYLVTQMGNDKSIKCEQNLGHDTMYWYKQDSKKFLKIMFSYNNKELIINETVPNRFSPKSPDKAHLNLHINSLELGDSAVYFCASSSMIPISIRTEAFFGQGTRLTVV.

The chain uses TRBV20-1 and TRBJ2-1; D gene ambiguous. This CDR3 is 15 amino acids long. The V gene's germline CDR1 is DFQATT and CDR2 SNEGSKA (reference sequence). V shed 3 bases and J shed 0 bases, with 12 bases lying between them. DNA of the CDR3: TGCAGTGCTAGCTCCATTCTAAGCTCCTACAATGAGCAGTTCTTC. It codes for CSASSILSSYNEQFF.

This clonotype was picked up many times. The CDR3 region has the DNA TGTGCCAGCATGACCCATCATCCACGAAAGACCTATGGCTACACCTTC. This gives the protein CASMTHHPRKTYGYTF. The rearrangement joins TRBV5-8 to TRBJ1-2; D not resolved. V was pared by 6 bases and J by 4 bases, with 22 bases between. This CDR3 comprises 16 residues. Germline loops: CDR1 SGHTS, CDR2 YDEGEE.

Comment on this clonotype: The junction and the germline gene differ at one end; a read error may be behind it. The J gene is TRBJ2-4, the V gene TRBV9; 10 bases align to TRBD2. Germline V gene lookup returns CDR1 SGDLS and CDR2 YYNGEE. CDR3 length: 18 amino acids. CDR3 nucleotides: TGTGCCAGCAGCGTAAGCGGGGGGGAGGGTCCAGCCAAAAACATTCAGCACTTC. This sequence encodes CASSVSGGEGPAKNIQHF.

This clonotype was counted many times. The chain joins TRBV6-2 or TRBV6-3 to TRBJ2-2, with 8 bases matching TRBD2. Germline V gene sequence: CDR1 MNHEY, CDR2 SVGEGT. This CDR3 contains 16 residues. V lost 2 bases to trimming and J lost 7 bases; unmatched junction nucleotides: 9. CDR3 loop: CASSYPLAGVLGELFF. The DNA of the CDR3 is TGTGCCAGCAGTTACCCCCTAGCGGGCGTACTCGGGGAGCTGTTTTTT.

This clonotype occurred many times. V and J are TRBV3-1 and TRBJ2-2; unclear D gene. Germline V gives CDR1 LGHDT, CDR2 YNNKEL (reference sequence). The CDR3 is 18 amino acids. V lost 4 bases, J lost 5 bases, and 23 bases lay in between. CDR3 loop: CASSRDSPISGLTGELFF. The CDR3 DNA reads as TGTGCCAGCAGCCGGGATTCTCCCATTTCAGGCTTGACCGGGGAGCTGTTTTTT.

This clonotype was picked up many times. The J gene is TRBJ1-1, the V gene TRBV6-2 or TRBV6-3; TRBD1 matches at 7 bases. V lost 5 bases, J lost 4 bases, and 10 bases stayed unmatched. In germline, CDR1 is MNHEY, CDR2 SVGEGT. The CDR3 covers 15 residues. CDR3 residues: CASSPHRGFVTEAFF. The CDR3 nucleotides read TGTGCCAGCAGTCCCCACAGGGGTTTCGTCACTGAAGCTTTCTTT.

At least ten counts were recorded for this clonotype. The chain carries TRBV5-1 and TRBJ2-1, with D perhaps TRBD2 (6 bases). The CDR3 has 15 amino acids. Germline CDR1 and CDR2: SGHRS and YFSETQ. Trimming pared 1 base from V and 5 bases from J, leaving 13 bases between. In nucleotides, the CDR3 is TGCGCCAGCAGCTTGTTAGCGGTAACTGACAATGAGCAGTTCTTC. This sequence encodes CASSLLAVTDNEQFF.

To note about this clonotype: This may be a read error: a much more frequent sequence differs by one nucleotide. The rearrangement uses TRBV7-8 and TRBJ2-5; the match to TRBD2 covers 12 bases. Germline lookup yields CDR1 SGHVS and CDR2 FQNEAQ. The CDR3 totals 15 residues. CDR3 in amino acids: CSSRQDLAGGGSQYF. The CDR3 bases are TGTTCCAGCAGACAAGATCTAGCGGGAGGGGGGTCCCAGTACTTC.

As concerns this clonotype: One base away lies a much larger clone, so this may be a sequencing read error. This chain links TRBV7-3 with TRBJ2-7, with TRBD2 matching 7 bases. The germline CDR1 and CDR2 sequences are SGHTA and FQGTGA. The V segment lost 3 bases and the J segment 3 bases; nucleotides outside the gene matches: 2. The CDR3 has 13 amino acids. In nucleotides, the CDR3 is TGTGCCAGCAGCTTGAGCGGGAACTACGAGCAGTACTTC. It encodes CASSLSGNYEQYF.